The 25 T cell receptor beta chains below were found in one sample sequenced in a study of blood T cell repertoires in COVID-19. The assay was immunoSEQ multiplex PCR, and TCRdb's table has in-frame clones only and misses some. The repertoire holds about 200,000 clones, around 81% seen once, with roughly 6% in the top ten. Sequencing input: peripheral blood. The receptor set was obtained from a woman in her seventies with acute or convalescent COVID-19.

The CDR3 DNA sequence: TGTGCCAGCAGCCAAGAATCGGGGGGAGGGTCTGGGGAGCAGTACTTC. Its protein is CASSQESGGGSGEQYF. The V and J genes are TRBV4-2 and TRBJ2-7; 7 nucleotides agree with TRBD2. The CDR3 totals 16 residues. The germline V gene has CDR1 LGHNA and CDR2 YNFKEQ. V was clipped by 0 bases and J by 7 bases; unmatched bases: 12.

The rearrangement uses TRBV6-5 and TRBJ2-3; TRBD1 aligns across 10 bases. Trimming at V came to 2 bases and at J to 11 bases, leaving 7 bases not matched to a gene. CDR1 and CDR2 from the germline V gene are MNHEY and SVGAGI. The CDR3 has 14 amino acids. Written as DNA, the CDR3 is TGTGCCAGCAGTTACGTAGACAGGGGGCATATGCAGTATTTT. Amino acid sequence: CASSYVDRGHMQYF.

The V and J genes are TRBV29-1 and TRBJ1-1, with TRBD1 matching over 9 bases. J was trimmed by 4 bases and V by 4 bases; bases with no gene match: 7. This CDR3 is built from 14 residues. The germline V gene encodes CDR1 SQVTM and CDR2 ANQGSEA. CDR3 protein: CSVGEDRGGTEAFF. In DNA, the CDR3 is TGCAGCGTTGGGGAGGACAGGGGAGGCACTGAAGCTTTCTTT.

The chain carries TRBV27 and TRBJ2-1, with D maybe TRBD2 (6 bases). CDR3 size: 15 residues. Germline CDR1 reads MNHEY; CDR2 reads SMNVEV (reference sequence). Deletions cut 8 bases from V and 7 bases from J, with 21 bases between. CDR3 nucleotides: TGTGCCAGCTCCCGGGGGTCGGGAGAACGGAATGAGCAGTTCTTC. Amino acid sequence: CASSRGSGERNEQFF.

As for this clone: The junction departs from germline at one end; a sequencing error may be responsible. The J gene is TRBJ2-3, the V gene TRBV2, with D possibly matching TRBD1 (5 bases). Looked up from germline, CDR1 is SNHLY and CDR2 is FYNNEI. This CDR3 has 16 amino acids. The CDR3 sequence is CASSEGPGPGTDTQYF. The CDR3 nucleotides read TGTGCCAGCAGCGAAGGCCCAGGGCCGGGCACAGATACGCAGTATTTT. Based on the CDR3 plus reference TRBV2 and TRBJ2-3, the full variable domain is EPEVTQTPSHQVTQMGQEVILRCVPISNHLYFYWYRQILGQKVEFLVSFYNNEISEKSEIFDDQFSVERPDGSNFTLKIRSTKLEDSAMYFCASSEGPGPGTDTQYFGPGTRLTVL.

The rearrangement uses TRBV3-1 (or the pseudogene TRBV3-2) and TRBJ2-7, with TRBD2 identical over 12 bases. The ends lost 1 base at V and 6 bases at J; junction bases unmatched: 13. Germline V lookup: CDR1 LGHDT, CDR2 YNNKEL (reference sequence). This CDR3 has 18 amino acids. The CDR3 is CASSQGLAGEILFGEQYF. The CDR3 region has the DNA TGTGCCAGCAGCCAAGGACTAGCGGGGGAGATTCTTTTCGGCGAGCAGTACTTC.

The rearrangement uses TRBV24-1 and TRBJ2-1; D unclear. V gave up 4 bases and J gave up 0 bases, with 12 bases separating them. The germline CDR1 and CDR2 sequences are KGHDR and SFDVKD. The CDR3 is made up of 16 amino acids. The CDR3 DNA sequence: TGTGCCACCAGTGAACCTGGGCTGAGCTCCTACAATGAGCAGTTCTTC. Residues: CATSEPGLSSYNEQFF.

This clone was detected a few times. V is TRBV9 and J is TRBJ2-1; D remains ambiguous. The CDR3 is 14 residues long. CDR1 and CDR2 (germline): SGDLS, YYNGEE. The ends were cut back, 2 bases at V and 3 bases at J, with 9 bases in the middle. The CDR3 spells CASSVQRGYNEQFF. The CDR3 nucleotides read TGTGCCAGCAGCGTCCAGCGCGGCTACAATGAGCAGTTCTTC. Full variable domain (outside the CDR3, taken from reference TRBV9 and TRBJ2-1): DSGVTQTPKHLITATGQRVTLRCSPRSGDLSVYWYQQSLDQGLQFLIQYYNGEERAKGNILERFSAQQFPDLHSELNLSSLELGDSALYFCASSVQRGYNEQFFGPGTRLTVL.

The CDR3 sequence: CASSQGQGNSPLHF. Written as DNA, the CDR3 is TGTGCCAGCAGCCAGGGACAGGGTAATTCACCCCTCCACTTT. The chain carries TRBV3-1 (or the pseudogene TRBV3-2) and TRBJ1-6; 9 bases align to TRBD1. CDR3 length: 14 residues. The germline gives CDR1 LGHDT, CDR2 YNNKEL (reference sequence). V shed 3 bases and J 6 bases; nucleotides not matched to a gene: 0.

This clone turned up a few times. The chain is built from TRBV27 and TRBJ2-1; 14 bases are a match to TRBD2. V lost 6 bases, J lost 10 bases, and 8 bases stayed unmatched. Germline CDR1 and CDR2: MNHEY and SMNVEV (reference sequence). The CDR3 sequence is 15 residues long. DNA for the CDR3: TGTGCCAGCAGGGGACTAGCGGGAGCTTCAGGGGAGCAGTTCTTC. Protein: CASRGLAGASGEQFF.

The chain uses TRBV5-1 and TRBJ2-4; 9 bases line up with TRBD1. There are 15 residues in the CDR3. Germline V CDR1 and CDR2: SGHRS, YFSETQ. The J segment lost 7 bases and the V segment lost 0 bases, leaving 5 bases of the junction unmatched. The CDR3 DNA sequence: TGCGCCAGCAGCTTGGAAGGGACAGGGTTGAACATTCAGTACTTC. Translation: CASSLEGTGLNIQYF.

The chain has TRBV6-5 and TRBJ2-3; 10 nucleotides match TRBD2. Germline V CDR1 and CDR2: MNHEY, SVGAGI. CDR3 length: 15 residues. The V and J ends lost 6 bases and 2 bases, in that order; junction bases with no gene match: 5. CDR3 amino acids: CASRQGLAVTDTQYF. The CDR3 region has the DNA TGTGCCAGCAGACAAGGACTAGCGGTCACAGATACGCAGTATTTT.

J is TRBJ1-1 and V is TRBV29-1, with a possible D match to TRBD1 (5 bases). The CDR3 spans 13 residues. With 7 bases removed from V and 0 bases from J, the gap between germline ends came to 12 bases. CDR1 SQVTM and CDR2 ANQGSEA come from the germline V gene. The CDR3 bases are TGCAGCGCGCAGGGCCTAATGAACACTGAAGCTTTCTTT. It translates to CSAQGLMNTEAFF.

This chain joins TRBV7-6 and TRBJ2-3; 7 nucleotides match TRBD1. The CDR3 consists of 15 residues. The germline V gene encodes CDR1 SGHVS and CDR2 FNYEAQ. After removal of 5 bases from V and 1 base from J, the junction contained 6 bases not matched to a gene. This CDR3 reads CASSPQGSRTDTQYF. The CDR3 DNA follows: TGTGCCAGCAGCCCACAGGGGTCCCGCACAGATACGCAGTATTTT.

The gene calls are TRBV3-1 (or the pseudogene TRBV3-2) and TRBJ1-2, with D possibly being TRBD1 (5 bases). Looked up from germline, CDR1 is LGHDT and CDR2 is YNNKEL (reference sequence). Trimming stripped 3 bases from V and 0 bases from J, with 11 bases between. The CDR3 loop spans 15 amino acids. CDR3 sequence: CASSHYDRANYGYTF. Here the CDR3 DNA reads TGTGCCAGCAGCCATTACGACAGAGCTAACTATGGCTACACCTTC.

The chain carries TRBV13 and TRBJ1-2, with a possible D match to TRBD1 (5 bases). Germline lookup yields CDR1 PRHDT and CDR2 FYEKMQ (reference sequence). Trimming shortened V by 5 bases and J by 4 bases, and 20 bases separated the two germline ends. This CDR3 has 16 amino acids. The CDR3 region has the DNA TGTGCCAGCAGCCTGGGGCGGCTCACCCTCCCCTATGGCTACACCTTC. Its protein is CASSLGRLTLPYGYTF.

V is TRBV28 and J is TRBJ2-7; 7 positions agree with TRBD2. Germline V CDR1 and CDR2: MDHEN, SYDVKM. This CDR3 is built from 15 residues. V dropped 6 bases and J dropped 3; count of bases not matched to a gene: 11. The CDR3 loop is CASRESGEVNYEQYF. DNA of the CDR3: TGTGCCAGCAGGGAGAGCGGGGAGGTCAACTACGAGCAGTACTTC.

J is TRBJ1-5 and V is TRBV24-1; no firm D call. V was pared by 3 bases and J by 3 bases, with 8 bases between. The CDR3 is 14 amino acids. CDR1 is KGHDR, CDR2 SFDVKD, per germline. Written as DNA, the CDR3 is TGTGCCACCAGTGATGGTGGCAACAATCAGCCCCAGCATTTT. Its translation: CATSDGGNNQPQHF.

The rearrangement links TRBV23-1 to TRBJ1-2, with 7 bases identical to TRBD1. TRBV23-1 falls under the ORF class, with uncertain function. Trimming cost V 6 bases and J 5 bases; bases outside gene matches: 15. This CDR3 contains 16 residues. The CDR3 region is CASRKQDKGAGYGYTF. The CDR3 DNA reads as TGCGCCAGCAGAAAACAGGATAAGGGGGCGGGATATGGCTACACCTTC.

There are a few counts of this clone. This chain uses TRBV7-9 with TRBJ2-3; the D is unclear. V lost 0 bases to trimming and J lost 8 bases, with 6 bases between them. Germline loops: CDR1 SEHNR, CDR2 FQNEAQ (reference sequence). This CDR3 spans 12 amino acids. As DNA, the CDR3 is TGTGCCAGCAGCTTAGCGCTTAGTACGCAGTATTTT. Its protein product is CASSLALSTQYF.

J is TRBJ2-7 and V is TRBV19; 7 positions agree with TRBD2. The CDR3 has 16 amino acids. V was clipped by 1 base and J by 2 bases; unmatched bases: 8. Germline values: CDR1 LNHDA, CDR2 SQIVND (reference sequence). In nucleotides, the CDR3 is TGTGCCAGTAGTATAGGTGCTAGCGGCCTGACCTACGAGCAGTACTTC. Its protein is CASSIGASGLTYEQYF.

The V gene is TRBV9, the J gene TRBJ2-3; 7 positions match TRBD1. This CDR3 is 14 amino acids long. With V trimmed by 3 bases and J by 2 bases, 3 bases remained unmatched. The V gene's germline CDR1 is SGDLS and CDR2 YYNGEE. Here the CDR3 reads CASSATGSTDTQYF. The CDR3 bases are TGTGCCAGCAGCGCGACAGGGTCCACAGATACGCAGTATTTT.

V usage is TRBV9 and J usage is TRBJ2-5; D is perhaps TRBD1 (6 bases). CDR1 is SGDLS, CDR2 YYNGEE, per germline. There are 14 residues in the CDR3. Trimming removed 2 bases from V and 3 bases from J, with 11 bases in between. Here the CDR3 reads CASSVGQIKETQYF. CDR3 in DNA: TGTGCCAGCAGCGTCGGACAGATTAAAGAGACCCAGTACTTC.

The table lists this clone with a count of one. This sequence joins TRBV12-2 and TRBJ2-7; TRBD2 is taken as the D call from the table, unchecked against the DNA. TRBV12-2 is a pseudogene locus. The length of the CDR3 is 16 residues. For the CDR3, the DNA is TGTGCAAGTCGCTACCCGGGACTAGCGGGAGGGGAGCCGGAGTACTTC. This translates into CASRYPGLAGGEPEYF.

This chain joins TRBV5-1 and TRBJ1-5; tentative D call: TRBD1 (6 bases). Germline CDR1 and CDR2: SGHRS and YFSETQ. CDR3 length: 15 amino acids. V was clipped by 3 bases and J by 0 bases, with 10 bases between them. The CDR3 DNA reads TGCGCCAGCAGCTCCGGGACAAATAGCAATCAGCCCCAGCATTTT. Protein: CASSSGTNSNQPQHF.